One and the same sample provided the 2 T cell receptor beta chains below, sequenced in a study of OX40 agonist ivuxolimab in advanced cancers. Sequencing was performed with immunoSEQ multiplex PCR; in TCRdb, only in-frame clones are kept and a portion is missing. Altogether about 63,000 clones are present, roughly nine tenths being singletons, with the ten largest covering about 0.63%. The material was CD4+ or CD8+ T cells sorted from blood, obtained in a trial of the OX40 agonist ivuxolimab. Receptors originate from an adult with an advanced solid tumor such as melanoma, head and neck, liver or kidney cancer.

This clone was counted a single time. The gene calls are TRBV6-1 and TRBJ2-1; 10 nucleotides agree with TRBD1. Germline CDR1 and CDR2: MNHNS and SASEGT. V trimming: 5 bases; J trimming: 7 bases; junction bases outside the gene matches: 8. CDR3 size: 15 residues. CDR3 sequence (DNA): TGTGCCAGCAGTCAGACAGGGGGCTACATTAATGAGCAGTTCTTC. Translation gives CASSQTGGYINEQFF.

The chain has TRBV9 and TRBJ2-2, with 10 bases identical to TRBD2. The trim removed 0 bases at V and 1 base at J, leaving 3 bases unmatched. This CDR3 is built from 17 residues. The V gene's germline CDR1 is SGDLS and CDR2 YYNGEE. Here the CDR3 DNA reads TGTGCCAGCAGCGTAGTCCCTAGCGGGAGGAACACCGGGGAGCTGTTTTTT. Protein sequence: CASSVVPSGRNTGELFF.